The sequence of this TCR beta chain was determined in a study of T cell responses to AZD1222 COVID-19 vaccine (dated by TCRdb to the early 2020s). Concerning the study at large: A total of 233 trial participants underwent TCR sequencing, of whom roughly 210 had received two doses of AZD1222 and around 25 had received two doses of the MenACWY control vaccine. Enrollment into the trials was organized by age into subgroups of 18-55, 56-69 and 70-plus years, and those subgroups contained roughly 150, 30 and 60 TCR-sequenced participants, respectively.

Notes on this clone: Its recognized antigen is unknown. Nothing much larger sits one base from this clone, and base qualities are not available.

Per the publication, the time point label means: about 28 days (+/-7) after the second vaccine dose. Because spike-specific TCR depth and breadth did not differ between the two schedules, AZD1222 recipients who got a second dose at roughly 4 weeks were pooled with those who got a second dose at roughly 12 weeks. Vaccinee samples came from UK trials COV001 and COV002, including a single-blind randomized controlled phase 2/3 trial of AZD1222 (ChAdOx1 nCoV-19) in healthy adults. For TCRbeta chain sequencing, PBMC samples were collected from trial participants at day 0 and at day 28 after the second dose. The CDR3 regions of human TCRbeta chains were analyzed by immunosequencing. On the authors' methods: TCRs in the repertoires were matched against a reference library of SARS-CoV-2-specific TCRs that had been generated with the MIRA antigen-specificity platform. Breadth was defined as the fraction of unique TCRs that were SARS-CoV-2-associated. Depth was defined as the fraction of total T cells that were SARS-CoV-2-associated. Using the MIRA data, every spike-specific TCR was mapped to the spike region that the TCR reacted to and assigned to either a CD4 or a CD8 class. Log10-transformed breadth and depth values were compared by one-way ANOVA with Sidak's multiple comparisons tests. TCRdb provides this immuneACCESS table in a form limited to in-frame rearrangements. Some clones are lacking; in checked studies, under half of them reflect an unresolved V gene, and why the rest are absent is not known. V, J and clone size are taken as reported in that table, and D and trimming were inferred from the DNA itself. The table for this sample lists roughly 150,000 clones; 90% of them were counted only once. The ten largest clones represent 5% to 6.5% of the sample.

General study outcomes and caveats: Nearly half of unique spike-specific TCRs reportedly recognized epitopes outside regions mutated in the B.1.351 and B.1.1.7 variants. Most participants were white British and females outnumbered males, and the authors suggested that clonal diversity may have been underestimated. Spike-specific TCR breadth and depth rose significantly after two AZD1222 doses compared with day 0 and with MenACWY recipients. Vaccine-associated CD4 TCRs spanned the whole spike protein, with dominant responses in regions 160-218 and 743-854. Because no day 14 peak-response samples were available, the repertoires could be characterized only after the peak T cell response. In the small 56-69-year group, the increase in depth fell short of significance, most likely because of low power. Only six AZD1222 recipients were SARS-CoV-2 seropositive at baseline, limiting conclusions about previously exposed vaccinees.

V and J lose 5 bases and 0 bases, and a span of 10 bases separates them. For CDR1 and CDR2, the germline V gene lists SNHLY and FYNNEI. The CDR3 spans 14 residues, from the cysteine through the phenylalanine. Only CDR3 DNA is held: 42 bases, read in frame from base 1. Sequenced material: peripheral blood, taken 28 days after the second AZD1222 dose. The chain uses TRBV2 and TRBJ1-2; perhaps TRBD1 is the D gene, with 5 bases matching. The TCR originated in an adult who received the AZD1222 COVID-19 vaccine. The DNA sequence reads TGTGCCAGCAGTCGGGACGGTTCTAACTATGGCTACACCTTC. Its translation is CASSRDGSNYGYTF.